This T cell receptor (beta chain) was captured in a study of monozygotic twins with inflammatory bowel disease. The TCR libraries each used total RNA (3500 ng per library). Across eight separate reactions for each sample, cDNA was made. Template switching introduced UMIs that contain a 6-nucleotide sample barcode. TCRdb reprocessed the 5' RACE reads and keeps a single row for each CDR3 protein, giving no DNA. This specimen shows approximately 300,000 distinct CDR3 sequences; the ten leading clones hold over 5%. The authors drew approximately 2.4 ml of blood from each donor. The sample taken for sequencing was blood. This receptor was taken from a human donor with ulcerative colitis or Crohn's disease, or a healthy co-twin of an affected twin (not recorded which).

CDR3 sequence reads: CASSYSGLAGPLAGGLEQFF. The chain is built from TRBV6-2 or TRBV6-3 and TRBJ2-1; TCRdb outputs TRBD2, but without DNA this stays unchecked. Looked up from germline, CDR1 is MNHEY and CDR2 is SVGEGT. The CDR3 runs 20 residues.